These T cell receptor beta chains were read from a single sample in a study of blood T cell repertoires in COVID-19. TCRdb's copy holds only in-frame clones and misses some; the assay was immunoSEQ multiplex PCR. The table includes roughly 230,000 clones, 89% detected once. Input material: peripheral blood. These receptors all come from a woman between 35 and 50 years old who had recovered from COVID-19. The CDR3 runs from the conserved cysteine through the conserved F or W. A D gene is named only where the DNA matches it firmly. The listing skips clone size in some rows; elsewhere it reads once, few, many or a size class.

D gene,V gene,J gene,clone size,CDR3 DNA,CDR3 protein
.,TRBV27,TRBJ2-7,.,TGTGCCAGCAGTTTCCGGGACGAGCAGTACTTC,CASSFRDEQYF
TRBD2,TRBV5-1,TRBJ2-1,.,TGCGCCAGCAGCCGGGTTAGCGGGGGGGCCAATGAGCAGTTCTTC,CASSRVSGGANEQFF
.,TRBV7-2,TRBJ2-1,.,TGTGCCAGCAGCTTAGCGTGGAGCTCCTACAATGAGCAGTTCTTC,CASSLAWSSYNEQFF
.,TRBV14,TRBJ1-5,.,TGTGCCAGCAGCCAAGCAGGATTAGGACAGCCCCAGCATTTT,CASSQAGLGQPQHF
.,TRBV7-2,TRBJ1-4,.,TGTGCCAGCAGCCAGTCCCTTGTCGCTAGTGAAAAACTGTTTTTT,CASSQSLVASEKLFF
.,TRBV19,TRBJ1-1,.,TGTGCCAGTTGCCAACTACCGAACACTGAAGCTTTCTTT,CASCQLPNTEAFF
.,TRBV24-1,TRBJ2-1,.,TGTGCCACCAGTGGTGACAGGAGTTTCTACAATGAGCAGTTCTTC,CATSGDRSFYNEQFF
.,TRBV6-5,TRBJ2-6,.,TGTGCCAGCAGTAACCTCCCGACAGGGGCCAACGTCCTGACTTTC,CASSNLPTGANVLTF
TRBD1,TRBV27,TRBJ1-5,.,TGTGCCAGCAGTTTATTGGGACAGCCGAATCAGCCCCAGCATTTT,CASSLLGQPNQPQHF
.,TRBV21-1,TRBJ2-4,.,TGTGCCACCAACAGGGGGAGCGAGTACTTC,CATNRGSEYF
TRBD1,TRBV7-9,TRBJ1-1,few,TGTGCCAGCAGCTCAGCCCGTAACAGGGGCCGCTTCTTT,CASSSARNRGRFF
TRBD2,TRBV19,TRBJ2-7,once,TGTGCCAGTAGTATTAGCGGGACCCGCTACGAGCAGTACTTC,CASSISGTRYEQYF
.,TRBV11-3,TRBJ2-7,.,TGTGCCAGCAGCTTAGGAGTTTCCGAGCAGTACTTC,CASSLGVSEQYF
TRBD2,TRBV11-2,TRBJ2-3,.,TGTGCCAGCAGCTTTCCCAGGAGCGGGAGAAGAGTAGGGAATACGCAGTATTTT,CASSFPRSGRRVGNTQYF
.,TRBV6-5,TRBJ2-7,.,TGTGCCAGCAGCCCGGGGACATTACCCGACGAGCAGTACTTC,CASSPGTLPDEQYF
.,TRBV10-3,TRBJ1-5,.,TGTGCCATCAGTGATGCGGGGGAGGGCAATCAGCCCCAGCATTTT,CAISDAGEGNQPQHF
TRBD2,TRBV27,TRBJ2-2,.,TGTGCCAGCAGTTTATTTCTAGCGGGGGACACCGGGGAGCTGTTTTTT,CASSLFLAGDTGELFF
.,TRBV9,TRBJ1-2,once,TGTGCCAGCAGCGTAGATCTGGGACTGACTCTGTCCACCTTC,CASSVDLGLTLSTF
TRBD2,TRBV11-2,TRBJ2-3,.,TGTGCCAGCAGCTTAGGCGGGAGGGCCCTCGGGGCAGATACGCAGTATTTT,CASSLGGRALGADTQYF
.,TRBV12-2,TRBJ2-3,.,TGTGCAAGTCGCTTAGCTGATAGACAGGGCTTTAGGGCAGATACGCAGTATTTT,CASRLADRQGFRADTQYF
TRBD1,TRBV18,TRBJ2-2,.,TGTGCCAGCTCTACTAACCGGGACAGGGACACCGGGGAGCTGTTTTTT,CASSTNRDRDTGELFF
.,TRBV9,TRBJ1-5,.,TGTGCCAGCAGCTTCTCCTCGGGGGTCAATCAGCCCCAGCATTTT,CASSFSSGVNQPQHF
TRBD2,TRBV4-2,TRBJ2-3,.,TGTGCCAGCAGCCAAGATAACCTAGCGGGGAGCACAGATACGCAGTATTTT,CASSQDNLAGSTDTQYF
.,TRBV7-9,TRBJ2-7,.,TGTGCCAGCAGCTTAGGTGAGGGAGACCCTGGCAACGAGCAGTACTTC,CASSLGEGDPGNEQYF
.,TRBV28,TRBJ1-1,.,TGTGCCAGCACCCTGGGGAGGCAGAAAGCTTTCTTT,CASTLGRQKAFF
.,TRBV7-9,TRBJ2-5,once,TGTGCCAGCAGCCCACGGGAATTGGAGACCCAGTACTTC,CASSPRELETQYF
TRBD1,TRBV5-1,TRBJ2-7,.,TGCGCCAGCAGCTTACAGGGGGTTTACGAGCAGTACTTC,CASSLQGVYEQYF
TRBD1,TRBV7-9,TRBJ2-1,.,TGTGCCAGCAGCTTTGCCCCCGGACAGGGTAATGAGCAGTTCTTC,CASSFAPGQGNEQFF
.,TRBV18,TRBJ2-2,.,TGTGCCAGCTCACCAATAGATTCCGGGGAGCTGTTTTTT,CASSPIDSGELFF
.,TRBV2,TRBJ2-3,.,TGTGCCAGCAGTGATACTAGCACAGATACGCAGTATTTT,CASSDTSTDTQYF
TRBD2,TRBV11-2,TRBJ2-3,.,TGTGCCAGCAGCTTGATGACTAGCGGTCGCACAGATACGCAGTATTTT,CASSLMTSGRTDTQYF
.,TRBV5-5,TRBJ1-3,.,TGTGCCAGCAGCTTGTTAGCCGGAAACACCATATATTTT,CASSLLAGNTIYF
.,TRBV10-2,TRBJ2-4,.,TGCGCCAGCGAGCTGAACAGACGGCACACCAAAAACATTCAGTACTTC,CASELNRRHTKNIQYF
TRBD1,TRBV19,TRBJ1-1,.,TGTGCCAGTGGTAAGACAGGGGATGGAGATGAAGCTTTCTTT,CASGKTGDGDEAFF
TRBD2,TRBV6-2/TRBV6-3,TRBJ2-5,once,TGTGCCAGCAGTTACTCAGTCTTCCGACTAGCGGGAGGGCAAGAGACCCAGTACTTC,CASSYSVFRLAGGQETQYF
TRBD2,TRBV4-3,TRBJ2-1,.,TGCGCCAGCAGCCAAGCCGGACTAGCGGGGACCGTTTACAATGAGCAGTTCTTC,CASSQAGLAGTVYNEQFF
TRBD2,TRBV5-1,TRBJ2-5,.,TGCGCCAGCAGCTTGGCAGCGGGGGGTCAGGAGACCCAGTACTTC,CASSLAAGGQETQYF
.,TRBV7-9,TRBJ2-5,few,TGTGCCAGCACCATAACAAGGGGACAAGAGACCCAGTACTTC,CASTITRGQETQYF